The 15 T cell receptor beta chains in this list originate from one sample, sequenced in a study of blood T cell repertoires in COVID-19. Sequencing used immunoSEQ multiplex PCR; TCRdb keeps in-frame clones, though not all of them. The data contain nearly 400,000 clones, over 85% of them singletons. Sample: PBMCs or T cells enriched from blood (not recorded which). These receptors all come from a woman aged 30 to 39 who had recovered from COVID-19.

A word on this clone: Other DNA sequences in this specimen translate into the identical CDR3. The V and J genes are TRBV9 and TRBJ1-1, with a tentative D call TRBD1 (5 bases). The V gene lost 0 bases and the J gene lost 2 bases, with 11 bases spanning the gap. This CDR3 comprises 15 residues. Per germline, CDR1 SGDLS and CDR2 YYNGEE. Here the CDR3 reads CASSVATGANTEAFF. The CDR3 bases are TGTGCCAGCAGCGTAGCTACTGGGGCAAACACTGAAGCTTTCTTT.

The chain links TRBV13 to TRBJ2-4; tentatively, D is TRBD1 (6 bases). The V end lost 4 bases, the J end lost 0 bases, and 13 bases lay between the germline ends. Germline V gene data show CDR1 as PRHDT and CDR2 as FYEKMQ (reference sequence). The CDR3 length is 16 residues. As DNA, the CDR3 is TGTGCCAGCAGCTCCCAGGGGTTTATAGCCAAAAACATTCAGTACTTC. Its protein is CASSSQGFIAKNIQYF.

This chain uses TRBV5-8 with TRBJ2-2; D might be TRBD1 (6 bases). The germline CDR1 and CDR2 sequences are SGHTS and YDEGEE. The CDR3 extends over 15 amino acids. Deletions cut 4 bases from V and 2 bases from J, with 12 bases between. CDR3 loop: CASSKDSSNTGELFF. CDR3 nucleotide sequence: TGTGCCAGCAGCAAGGACAGTTCTAACACCGGGGAGCTGTTTTTT.

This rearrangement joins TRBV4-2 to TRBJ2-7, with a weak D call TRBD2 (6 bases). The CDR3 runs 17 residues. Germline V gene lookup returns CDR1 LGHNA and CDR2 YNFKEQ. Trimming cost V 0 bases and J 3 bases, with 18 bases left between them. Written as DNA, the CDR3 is TGTGCCAGCAGCCAAGAGAGGGCGGGACCGTTAGACTACGAGCAGTACTTC. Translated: CASSQERAGPLDYEQYF.

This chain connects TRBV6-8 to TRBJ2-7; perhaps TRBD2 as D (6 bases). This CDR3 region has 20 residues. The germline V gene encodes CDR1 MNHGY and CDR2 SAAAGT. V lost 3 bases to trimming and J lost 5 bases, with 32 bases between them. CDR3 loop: CASSYAGIFFRARDLDEQYF. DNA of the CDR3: TGTGCCAGCAGTTATGCGGGGATTTTTTTTCGTGCGCGGGATCTCGACGAGCAGTACTTC.

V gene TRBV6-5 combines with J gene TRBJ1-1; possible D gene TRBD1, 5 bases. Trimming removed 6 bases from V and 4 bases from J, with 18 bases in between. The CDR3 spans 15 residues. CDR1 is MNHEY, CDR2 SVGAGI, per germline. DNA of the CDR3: TGTGCCAGCAGACTCGGGGGGGTCGGAGGCACTGAAGCTTTCTTT. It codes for CASRLGGVGGTEAFF.

The CDR3 DNA reads TGTGCCAGTAGTATAGGCGCTGGCTACACCTTC. Translation gives CASSIGAGYTF. The chain carries TRBV19 and TRBJ1-2; D is uncertain. The CDR3 spans 11 residues. The ends were cut back, 1 base at V and 7 bases at J, with 4 bases in the middle. CDR1 is LNHDA and CDR2 is SQIVND in the germline V gene (reference sequence).

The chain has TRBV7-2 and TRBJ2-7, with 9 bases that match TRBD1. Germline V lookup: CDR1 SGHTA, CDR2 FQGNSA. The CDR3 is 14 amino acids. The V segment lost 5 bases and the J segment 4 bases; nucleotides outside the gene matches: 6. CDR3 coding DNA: TGTGCCAGCAGCAAGGACAGGGGTCGGTACGAGCAGTACTTC. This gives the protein CASSKDRGRYEQYF.

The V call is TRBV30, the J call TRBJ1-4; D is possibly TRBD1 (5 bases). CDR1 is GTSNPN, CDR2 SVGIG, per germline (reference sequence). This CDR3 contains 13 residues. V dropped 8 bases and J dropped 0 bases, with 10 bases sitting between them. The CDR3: CAAGHTTNEKLFF. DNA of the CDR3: TGTGCCGCTGGACACACAACTAATGAAAAACTGTTTTTT.

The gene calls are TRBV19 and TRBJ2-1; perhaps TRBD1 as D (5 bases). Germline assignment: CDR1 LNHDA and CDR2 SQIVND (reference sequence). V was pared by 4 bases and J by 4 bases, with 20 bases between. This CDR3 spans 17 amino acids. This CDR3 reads CASSKGAGKGPYNEQFF. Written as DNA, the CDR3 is TGTGCCAGTAGTAAAGGGGCAGGGAAGGGGCCTTACAATGAGCAGTTCTTC.

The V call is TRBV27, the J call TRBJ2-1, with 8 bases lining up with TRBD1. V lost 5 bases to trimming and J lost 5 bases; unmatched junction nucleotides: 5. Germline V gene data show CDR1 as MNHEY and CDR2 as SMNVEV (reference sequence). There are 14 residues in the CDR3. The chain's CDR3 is CASSLRDRHNEQFF. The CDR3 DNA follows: TGTGCCAGCAGTCTCCGGGACAGGCACAATGAGCAGTTCTTC.

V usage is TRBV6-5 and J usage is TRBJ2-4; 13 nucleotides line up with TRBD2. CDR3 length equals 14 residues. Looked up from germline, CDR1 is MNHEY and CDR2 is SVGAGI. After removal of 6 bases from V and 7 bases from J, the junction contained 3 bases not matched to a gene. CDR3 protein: CASRLAGGLNIQYF. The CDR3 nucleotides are TGTGCCAGCAGACTAGCGGGAGGGCTGAACATTCAGTACTTC.

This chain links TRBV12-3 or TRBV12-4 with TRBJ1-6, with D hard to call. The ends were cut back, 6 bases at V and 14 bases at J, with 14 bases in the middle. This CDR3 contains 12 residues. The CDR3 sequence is CASSPSRQALHF. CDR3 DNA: TGTGCCAGCAGCCCGAGTCGGCAGGCCCTCCACTTT.

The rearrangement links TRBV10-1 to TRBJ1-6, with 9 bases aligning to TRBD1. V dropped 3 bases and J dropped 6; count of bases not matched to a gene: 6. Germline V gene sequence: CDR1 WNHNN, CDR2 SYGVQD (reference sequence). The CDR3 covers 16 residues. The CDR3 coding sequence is TGCGCCAGCAGTGACCCGGACAGGGGAAGTAATTCACCCCTCCACTTT. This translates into CASSDPDRGSNSPLHF.

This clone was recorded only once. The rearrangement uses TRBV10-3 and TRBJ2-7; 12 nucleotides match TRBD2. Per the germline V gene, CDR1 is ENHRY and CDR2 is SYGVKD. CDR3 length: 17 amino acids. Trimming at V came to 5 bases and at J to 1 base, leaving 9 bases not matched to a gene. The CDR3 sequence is CAISPSGTSGPSYEQYF. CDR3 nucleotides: TGTGCCATCAGTCCATCCGGGACTAGCGGGCCTTCCTACGAGCAGTACTTC.